This section outlines one T cell receptor beta chain sequence together with its context. This clonotype appeared many times. What antigen it recognizes has not been identified. No qualities accompany the bases; no much larger clone lies one base away. These data belong to a study of T cells in Graves' hyperthyroidism and ophthalmopathy (dated by TCRdb to between 2018 and 2020). Concerning the study at large: Peripheral blood was sampled at the time of initial diagnosis, prior to any treatment. A discovery cohort of approximately 100 patients, roughly 45 with Graves' ophthalmopathy and over 55 with stable Graves' hyperthyroidism, was used to find distinguishing TCR V-J signatures. An independent validation cohort of about 19 hyperthyroidism patients and about 16 patients who later progressed to ophthalmopathy tested prospective prediction of ophthalmopathy. The 85 to 100 discovery patients were divided at random into training and test sets in a 7:3 ratio. Thyroid tissue and blood T-cell repertoires from about 6 Graves' hyperthyroidism patients were also compared in the study. Once sampling was done, hyperthyroidism patients were given methimazole at a starting dose of 30 mg daily, whereas ophthalmopathy patients were given high-dose intravenous methylprednisolone. The paper reports TCR Vbeta CDR3 sequencing of over 130 peripheral blood samples: under 45 ophthalmopathy, some 80 hyperthyroidism and 17 progressor patients. The full study reports these points: In validation, the model predicted progression to ophthalmopathy a median of 6.5 months before onset, with roughly 71% sensitivity and just under 75% specificity. Sample size was not statistically predetermined, and blinding of investigators to group allocation was not performed. Most expanded thyroid clonotypes (frequency above 0.001) were also detected in blood, suggesting blood repertoires may reflect thyroid immune responses. A model built on a 13 V-J signature distinguished ophthalmopathy from stable hyperthyroidism, reaching 85% to 90% sensitivity and about 81% specificity in cross-validation and 80%/75% in testing.

The CDR3 spans 14 residues, from the cysteine through the phenylalanine. Kept here is only the CDR3 DNA, which spans 42 bases and is read in frame from base 1. V is pared back by 3 bases and J by 1 base, with 11 bases lying between the germline termini. From the germline V gene, CDR1 is SGHRS and CDR2 is YFSETQ. Amplification of TCR beta CDR3 regions was carried out from RNA transcripts. A first-round RT-PCR of the TCR CDR3 used the HTBI primer set with the Qiagen OneStep RT-PCR kit. The libraries were constructed in a second round of multiplex PCR and then size-selected and purified. The libraries were sequenced on an Illumina HiSeq2000 using paired-end 100 bp reads. In the authors' own workflow: SOAPnuke was used to process the raw data, throwing out any read that contained adapters or uncalled bases, had a mean Phred below 15, or lacked an exact constant-primer or identifier match. COPE v1.2.5 was used to merge high-quality paired reads, and clonotypes were defined as unique nucleotide sequences. MiTCR v1.1 was used to align clonotypes to the IMGT TRBV, TRBD and TRBJ reference segments. The analysis was restricted to V-J combinations with a frequency above 0.0001, which together covered approximately 99% of the repertoires. The TCS score was defined as the ratio of F50 (clonal expansion) to E x V (chaos), calculated using BLOSUM62-based TCRdist between CDR3 peptides within each V-J. Welch's t-statistics and random forest reduced 450 to 600 V-J features to roughly 13, which were used in a naive Bayes classifier (R e1071). In-frame beta chains were kept once TCRdb had trimmed the public reads at Q25 with fastp and called clones with MiXCR. Identical CDR3 protein sequences are pooled into one entry, listed with their most common genes and DNA. The V and J calls here are based on TCRdb, not the publication. Counted in this sample were about 640,000 distinct CDR3 sequences; more than 20% of them appeared once. Approximately 30% of the sample belongs to the ten largest clones.

Ophthalmopathy patients had moderately to severely active disease, Clinical Activity Score of at least 3, NOSPECS grade of at least 4, and duration under 3 months. Patients with uncontrolled infections, other autoimmune diseases, pregnancy or lactation were excluded. Diagnoses were established on the basis of clinical symptoms, serum thyroxine and TRAb, thyroid ultrasound, and orbital computed tomography. PBMCs were separated from approximately 10 ml of fresh peripheral blood using Ficoll-Paque density gradient centrifugation. Trizol reagent was used to extract total RNA, and RNA quality was then checked on an Agilent 2100 Bioanalyzer.

Sequenced material: blood. The chain was built from TRBV5-1 and TRBJ2-7, with the D gene too uncertain to name. This sequence was found in a young man with Graves' ophthalmopathy. The CDR3 region has the sequence CASSSWTASYEQYF. The DNA sequence follows: TGCGCCAGCAGCTCTTGGACGGCTTCCTACGAGCAGTACTTC.